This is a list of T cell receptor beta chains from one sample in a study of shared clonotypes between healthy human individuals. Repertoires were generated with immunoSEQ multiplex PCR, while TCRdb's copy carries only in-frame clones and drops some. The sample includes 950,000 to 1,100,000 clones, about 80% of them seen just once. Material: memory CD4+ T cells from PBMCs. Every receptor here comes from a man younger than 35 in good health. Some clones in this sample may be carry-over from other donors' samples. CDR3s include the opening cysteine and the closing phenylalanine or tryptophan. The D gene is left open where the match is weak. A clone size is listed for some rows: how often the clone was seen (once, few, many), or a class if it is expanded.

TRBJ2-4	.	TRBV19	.	TGTGCCAGTACGTTGTCGACTCTAGCCAAAAACATTCAGTACTTC	CASTLSTLAKNIQYF
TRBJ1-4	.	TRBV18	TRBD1	TGTGCCAGCTCACAATCGACAGGGGGAACTGAAAAACTGTTTTTT	CASSQSTGGTEKLFF
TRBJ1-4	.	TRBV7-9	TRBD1	TGTGCCAGCAGCTTCTTGACAGGGGGAAAACTGTTTTTT	CASSFLTGGKLFF
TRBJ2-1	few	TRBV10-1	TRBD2	TGCGCCAGCAGTGAGACTAGCGGGGCCTACAATGAGCAGTTCTTC	CASSETSGAYNEQFF
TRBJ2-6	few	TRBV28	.	TGTGCCAGCAGTTTGTTCGACTCCGCCAACGTCCTGACTTTC	CASSLFDSANVLTF
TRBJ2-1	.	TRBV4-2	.	TGTGCCAGCAGCCCGGGACCGATCAAAGGAGATGAGCAGTTCTTC	CASSPGPIKGDEQFF
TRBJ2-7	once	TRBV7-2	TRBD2	TGTGCCAGCAGCGCCCAGCGGGAGCACGAGCAGTACTTC	CASSAQREHEQYF
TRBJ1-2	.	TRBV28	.	TGTGCCAGCAGTCCTCCACAGGGTTTTGGCTACACCTTC	CASSPPQGFGYTF
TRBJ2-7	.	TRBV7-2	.	TGTGCCAGCAGTATAGCCGTAGAGCTCTTGGAGCAGTACTTC	CASSIAVELLEQYF
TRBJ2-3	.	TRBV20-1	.	TGCAGTGCTCCGGACCCCGGCACGCAGTATTTT	CSAPDPGTQYF
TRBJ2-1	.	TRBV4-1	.	TGCGCCAGCAGCCCCACCGAGCGGAGCAGCTCCTACAATGAGCAGTTCTTC	CASSPTERSSSYNEQFF
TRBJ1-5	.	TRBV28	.	TGTGCCAGCACCGATGCTGGTCAGCCCCAGCATTTT	CASTDAGQPQHF
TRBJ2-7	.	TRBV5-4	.	TGTGCCAGCAGCCCCGACTTGGCATCCTACGAGCAGTACTTC	CASSPDLASYEQYF
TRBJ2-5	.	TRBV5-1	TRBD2	TGCGCCAGCAGCTTCGGTACGGGGGGTGGACAAGAGACCCAGTACTTC	CASSFGTGGGQETQYF
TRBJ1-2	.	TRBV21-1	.	TGTGCCAGCAGCAACAAAGGCCGTAACGATGGCTACACCTTC	CASSNKGRNDGYTF
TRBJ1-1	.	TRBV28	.	TGTGCCAGCAGCCCCATGCAGGGCAAGGCTTTCTTT	CASSPMQGKAFF